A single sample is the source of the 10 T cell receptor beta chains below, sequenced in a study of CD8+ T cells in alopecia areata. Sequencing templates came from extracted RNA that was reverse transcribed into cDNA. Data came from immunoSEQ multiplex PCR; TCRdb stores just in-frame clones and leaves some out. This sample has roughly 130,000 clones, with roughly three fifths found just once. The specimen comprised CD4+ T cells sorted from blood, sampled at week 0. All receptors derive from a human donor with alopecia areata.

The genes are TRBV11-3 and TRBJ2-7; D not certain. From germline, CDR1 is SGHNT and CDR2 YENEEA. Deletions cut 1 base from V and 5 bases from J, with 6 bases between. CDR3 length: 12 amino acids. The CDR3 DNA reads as TGTGCCAGCAGCTTAGGCGCAAACGAGCAGTACTTC. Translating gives CASSLGANEQYF. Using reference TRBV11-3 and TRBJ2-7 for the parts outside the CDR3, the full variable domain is EAGVVQSPRYKIIEKKQPVAFWCNPISGHNTLYWYLQNLGQGPELLIRYENEEAVDDSQLPKDRFSAERLKGVDSTLKIQPAELGDSAVYLCASSLGANEQYFGPGTRLTVT.

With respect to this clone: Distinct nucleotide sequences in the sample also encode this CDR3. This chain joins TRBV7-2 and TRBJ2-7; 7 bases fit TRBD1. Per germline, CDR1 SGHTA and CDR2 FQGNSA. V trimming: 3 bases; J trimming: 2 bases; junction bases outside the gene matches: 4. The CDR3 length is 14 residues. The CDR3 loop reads CASSLKTGTYEQYF. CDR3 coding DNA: TGTGCCAGCAGCTTGAAGACAGGGACCTACGAGCAGTACTTC.

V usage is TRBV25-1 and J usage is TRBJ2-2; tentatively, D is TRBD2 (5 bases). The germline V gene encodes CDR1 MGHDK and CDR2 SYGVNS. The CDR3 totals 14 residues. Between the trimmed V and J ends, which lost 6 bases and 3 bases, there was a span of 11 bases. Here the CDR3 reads CASRKELDTGELFF. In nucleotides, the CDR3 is TGTGCCAGCAGAAAAGAACTAGACACCGGGGAGCTGTTTTTT. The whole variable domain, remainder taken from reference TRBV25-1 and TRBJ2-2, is EADIYQTPRYLVIGTGKKITLECSQTMGHDKMYWYQQDPGMELHLIHYSYGVNSTEKGDLSSESTVSRIRTEHFPLTLESARPSHTSQYLCASRKELDTGELFFGEGSRLTVL.

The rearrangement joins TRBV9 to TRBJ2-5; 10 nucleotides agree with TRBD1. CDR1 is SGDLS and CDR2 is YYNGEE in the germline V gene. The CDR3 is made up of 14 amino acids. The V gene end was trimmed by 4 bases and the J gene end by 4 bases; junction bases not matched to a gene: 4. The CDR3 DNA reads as TGTGCCAGCAGCCCGACAGGGGGCTTAGAGACCCAGTACTTC. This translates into CASSPTGGLETQYF.

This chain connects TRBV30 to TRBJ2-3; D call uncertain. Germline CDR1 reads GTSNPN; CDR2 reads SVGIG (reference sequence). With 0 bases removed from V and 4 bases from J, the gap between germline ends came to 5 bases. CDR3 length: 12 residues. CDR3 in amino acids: CAWSVAPDTQYF. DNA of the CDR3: TGTGCCTGGAGTGTTGCGCCAGATACGCAGTATTTT.

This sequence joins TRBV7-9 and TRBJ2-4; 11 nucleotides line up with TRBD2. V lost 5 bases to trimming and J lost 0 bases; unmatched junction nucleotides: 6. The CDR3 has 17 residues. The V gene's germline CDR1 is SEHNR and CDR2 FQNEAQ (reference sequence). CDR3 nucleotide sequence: TGTGCCAGCAGCCGACTAGCGGGAAGCCTAGCCAAAAACATTCAGTACTTC. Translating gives CASSRLAGSLAKNIQYF.

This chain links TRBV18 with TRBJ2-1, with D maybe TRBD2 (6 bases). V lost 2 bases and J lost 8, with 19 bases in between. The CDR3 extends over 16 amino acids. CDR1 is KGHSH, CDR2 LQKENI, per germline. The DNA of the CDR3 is TGTGCCAGCTCACCAAGGATGGAGGGGTACATCGATGAGCAGTTCTTC. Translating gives CASSPRMEGYIDEQFF.

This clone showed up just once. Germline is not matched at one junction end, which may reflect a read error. In DNA, the CDR3 is TGCACCAGCAGCTTGTATGGGTTTGCTAGCACAGATACGCAGTATTTT. This translates into CTSSLYGFASTDTQYF. The chain has TRBV5-1 and TRBJ2-3; D is unclear. The CDR3 is 16 amino acids. From germline, CDR1 is SGHRS and CDR2 YFSETQ.

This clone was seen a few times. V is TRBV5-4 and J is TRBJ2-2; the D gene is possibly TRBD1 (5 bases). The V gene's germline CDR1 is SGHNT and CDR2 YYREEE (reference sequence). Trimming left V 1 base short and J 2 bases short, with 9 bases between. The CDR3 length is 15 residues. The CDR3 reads CASSLYRGNTGELFF. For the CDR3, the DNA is TGTGCCAGCAGCTTGTATAGGGGTAACACCGGGGAGCTGTTTTTT.

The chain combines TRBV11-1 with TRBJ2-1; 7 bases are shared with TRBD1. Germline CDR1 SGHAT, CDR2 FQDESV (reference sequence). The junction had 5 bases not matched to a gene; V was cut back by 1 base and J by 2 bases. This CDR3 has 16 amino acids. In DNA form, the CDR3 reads TGTGCCAGCAGCTTAGGCGACAGGGCCACCTACAATGAGCAGTTCTTC. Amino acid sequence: CASSLGDRATYNEQFF.